This passage covers 17 T cell receptor beta chains from one sample sequenced in a study of CD8 T cells in ankylosing spondylitis. The antigens these receptors bind are not known. MiXCR, run by TCRdb on the 5' RACE reads, gives a single entry per CDR3 protein. The data contain 700,000 or so distinct CDR3 sequences, 15% to 20% of them singletons. Study-wide points: Seemingly characteristic of ankylosing spondylitis blood was a TCR beta motif consisting of fewer than 10 highly homologous variants.

Sequenced: blood, either unsorted or a sorted T cell fraction (not recorded which). The source of these receptors is a male donor with ankylosing spondylitis.

This chain uses TRBV28 with TRBJ1-1; D remains unclear. The CDR3 is 13 residues long. Looked up from germline, CDR1 is MDHEN and CDR2 is SYDVKM. The V end was cut by 2 bases, the J end by 4 bases, with 8 bases between. The CDR3 DNA follows: TGTGCCAGCAGTTTACCGCCTGGCACTGAAGCTTTCTTT. Translated, it gives CASSLPPGTEAFF.

This clonotype has at least ten counts. V gene TRBV5-8 combines with J gene TRBJ1-1, with a possible D match to TRBD1 (6 bases). The germline V gene has CDR1 SGHTS and CDR2 YDEGEE. The CDR3 runs 15 residues. V was pared by 5 bases and J by 5 bases, with 19 bases between. CDR3 DNA: TGTGCCAGCAGACCCGGACAGTTGGGTGGGACTGAAGCTTTCTTT. The encoded protein is CASRPGQLGGTEAFF.

This clonotype was detected a few times. The J gene is TRBJ2-5, the V gene TRBV29-1; D gene uncertain. Per germline, CDR1 SQVTM and CDR2 ANQGSEA. Trimming left V 0 bases short and J 1 base short, with 15 bases between. The CDR3 contains 16 residues. Written as DNA, the CDR3 is TGCAGCGTTGAAGATTTCTGGGGAAGGTCCCAAGAGACCCAGTACTTC. This encodes CSVEDFWGRSQETQYF.

Many counts were recorded for this clonotype. The chain couples TRBV4-1 to TRBJ2-7; no reliable D call. The CDR3 covers 13 residues. Trimming took 0 bases from V and 2 from J, leaving 5 bases between them. CDR1 and CDR2 (germline): MGHRA, YSYEKL. CDR3 nucleotides: TGCGCCAGCAGCCAAGATTCCCCCTACGAGCAGTACTTC. Protein sequence: CASSQDSPYEQYF.

This clonotype was found a few times. The chain employs TRBV5-1 and TRBJ2-3; 11 bases are shared with TRBD2. The CDR3 has 15 residues. Trimming at V came to 8 bases and at J to 4 bases, leaving 9 bases not matched to a gene. In germline, CDR1 is SGHRS, CDR2 YFSETQ. The CDR3 spells CASSPPGLAADTQYF. The CDR3 DNA follows: TGCGCCAGTAGCCCCCCGGGACTAGCGGCAGATACGCAGTATTTT. Supplemented by reference TRBV5-1 and TRBJ2-3, the full variable domain reads KAGVTQTPRYLIKTRGQQVTLSCSPISGHRSVSWYQQTPGQGLQFLFEYFSETQRNKGNFPGRFSGRQFSNSRSEMNVSTLELGDSALYLCASSPPGLAADTQYFGPGTRLTVL.

This clonotype was detected only a few times. This CDR3 reads CASGSMRTTNEKLFF. CDR3 DNA sequence: TGTGCCAGCGGATCCATGCGTACAACTAATGAAAAACTGTTTTTT. The chain combines TRBV5-5 with TRBJ1-4; D is undetermined. Germline CDR1 SGHKS, CDR2 YYEKEE (reference sequence). The V gene lost 7 bases and the J gene lost 0 bases, with 13 bases spanning the gap. The CDR3 sequence is 15 residues long.

The chain carries TRBV6-2 or TRBV6-3 and TRBJ1-5; possible D gene TRBD1, 5 bases. CDR3 size: 15 residues. The germline V gene encodes CDR1 MNHEY and CDR2 SVGEGT. V lost 5 bases to trimming and J lost 3 bases, with 14 bases between them. Written as DNA, the CDR3 is TGTGCCAGCAGTGAGATTGGGGGTCCCAATCAGCCCCAGCATTTT. It codes for CASSEIGGPNQPQHF.

The chain couples TRBV12-3 or TRBV12-4 to TRBJ2-3; no firm D call. Trimming shortened V by 5 bases and J by 5 bases, and 14 bases separated the two germline ends. CDR3 length equals 14 residues. The CDR3 region has the DNA TGTGCCAGCAGTCTCCAGGTTTCGGGAGATACGCAGTATTTT. As protein: CASSLQVSGDTQYF.

The chain recombines TRBV30 with TRBJ1-2; D not resolved. There are 14 residues in the CDR3. Trimming left V 6 bases short and J 4 bases short, with 18 bases between. Germline-derived CDR1 and CDR2 are GTSNPN and SVGIG (reference sequence). CDR3 sequence (DNA): TGTGCCTGTAAGAGGGCCCTAGACACCTATGGCTACACCTTC. This sequence encodes CACKRALDTYGYTF.

The chain is built from TRBV5-5 and TRBJ1-5; 12 bases fit TRBD1. After removal of 3 bases from V and 6 bases from J, the junction contained 1 base not matched to a gene. The CDR3 sequence is 14 residues long. CDR1 and CDR2 (germline): SGHKS, YYEKEE (reference sequence). The CDR3 region has the DNA TGTGCCAGCAGCTGGGACAGGGGGCCTCAGCCCCAGCATTTT. This sequence encodes CASSWDRGPQPQHF.

This clonotype showed up just a few times. The chain links TRBV2 to TRBJ2-7, with D tentatively TRBD1 (8 bases). The germline gives CDR1 SNHLY, CDR2 FYNNEI. There are 13 residues in the CDR3. V was shortened by 8 bases and J by 2 bases, with 13 bases between the two germline ends. This CDR3 reads CASRGDRTYEQYF. CDR3 nucleotide sequence: TGTGCCAGCCGGGGGGACAGGACCTACGAGCAGTACTTC.

This clonotype showed up many times. The chain carries TRBV30 and TRBJ2-1, with a tentative D call TRBD1 (6 bases). Germline assignment: CDR1 GTSNPN and CDR2 SVGIG (reference sequence). V lost 1 base to trimming and J lost 0 bases, with 7 bases between them. This CDR3 is 14 amino acids long. The CDR3 DNA reads as TGTGCCTGGAGTGAGGGACACTCCTACAATGAGCAGTTCTTC. It codes for CAWSEGHSYNEQFF.

This clonotype was counted ten times or more. The chain combines TRBV5-1 with TRBJ1-2; 7 bases line up with TRBD1. V was clipped by 0 bases and J by 8 bases; unmatched bases: 7. CDR3 length: 14 residues. The germline gives CDR1 SGHRS, CDR2 YFSETQ. The CDR3 DNA is TGCGCCAGCAGCTTGGTGGAGGGGGCGAACGGCTACACCTTC. The encoded protein is CASSLVEGANGYTF. Full variable domain (rest looked up from reference TRBV5-1 and TRBJ1-2): KAGVTQTPRYLIKTRGQQVTLSCSPISGHRSVSWYQQTPGQGLQFLFEYFSETQRNKGNFPGRFSGRQFSNSRSEMNVSTLELGDSALYLCASSLVEGANGYTFGSGTRLTVV.

V usage is TRBV6-1 and J usage is TRBJ2-3; 8 nucleotides agree with TRBD2. The V gene's germline CDR1 is MNHNS and CDR2 SASEGT. V lost 8 bases to trimming and J lost 2 bases; unmatched junction nucleotides: 15. This CDR3 has 17 amino acids. CDR3 sequence (DNA): TGTGCCAGCGGTCAGGATCTAGCGGGTACCCACACAGATACGCAGTATTTT. This encodes CASGQDLAGTHTDTQYF.

J is TRBJ2-7 and V is TRBV10-3; D is perhaps TRBD2 (6 bases). This CDR3 is built from 13 residues. V gave up 7 bases and J gave up 0 bases, with 10 bases separating them. Germline lookup yields CDR1 ENHRY and CDR2 SYGVKD. The CDR3 loop reads CAITSAYSYEQYF. DNA of the CDR3: TGTGCCATCACTAGCGCCTACTCCTACGAGCAGTACTTC.

The chain carries TRBV20-1 and TRBJ2-1; TRBD1 aligns across 7 bases. Losses at the gene ends were 0 bases for V and 10 bases for J; bases not matched to a gene: 9. From germline, CDR1 is DFQATT and CDR2 SNEGSKA (reference sequence). The CDR3 is made up of 14 amino acids. CDR3 residues: CSARDGTAGPEQFF. The CDR3 DNA sequence: TGCAGTGCTAGAGACGGGACAGCCGGCCCCGAGCAGTTCTTC.

This clonotype appeared a few times. The chain is built from TRBV7-8 and TRBJ2-1; no reliable D call. CDR3 length: 12 residues. Trimming took off 1 base at V and 9 bases at J, with 7 bases between the two ends. Germline V lookup: CDR1 SGHVS, CDR2 FQNEAQ. The CDR3 region has the DNA TGTGCCAGCAGCTTAGAGGCTGGTGAGCAGTTCTTC. Amino acids: CASSLEAGEQFF.